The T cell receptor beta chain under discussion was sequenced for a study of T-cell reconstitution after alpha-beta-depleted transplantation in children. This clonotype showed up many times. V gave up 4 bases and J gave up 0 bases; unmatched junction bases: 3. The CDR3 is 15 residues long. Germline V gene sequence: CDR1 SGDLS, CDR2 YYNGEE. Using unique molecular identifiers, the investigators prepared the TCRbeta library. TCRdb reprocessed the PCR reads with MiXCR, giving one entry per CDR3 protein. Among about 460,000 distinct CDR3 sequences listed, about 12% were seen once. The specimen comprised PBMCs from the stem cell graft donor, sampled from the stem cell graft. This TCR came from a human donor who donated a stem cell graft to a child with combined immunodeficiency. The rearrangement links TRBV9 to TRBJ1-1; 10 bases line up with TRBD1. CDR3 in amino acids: CASSTGTGVNTEAFF. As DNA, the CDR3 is TGTGCCAGCAGCACTGGGACAGGGGTGAACACTGAAGCTTTCTTT.